This T cell receptor (beta chain) derives from a study of T cells after yellow fever vaccination. Each CDR3 protein is one row after TCRdb ran MiXCR on the 5' RACE reads. This repertoire shows 400,000 to 650,000 distinct CDR3 sequences, 20% to 25% found once; its top ten account for about 16%. Per the germline V gene, CDR1 is LNHNV and CDR2 is YYDKDF (reference sequence). Trimming cost V 0 bases and J 4 bases, with 13 bases left between them. The length of the CDR3 is 16 residues. This chain joins TRBV15 and TRBJ1-3, with D hard to call. The sample in question was PBMCs, obtained roughly 23 days after the first yellow fever vaccination. The clonotype originates from a young man who received the YFV17D yellow fever vaccine. CDR3 amino acids: CATSRDLPYSGNTIYF. DNA of the CDR3: TGTGCCACCAGCAGAGATCTTCCTTACAGCGGAAACACCATATATTTT.